The T cell receptor (beta chain) described here comes from a study of T cells in Graves' hyperthyroidism and ophthalmopathy. The V and J ends lost 4 bases and 1 base respectively, with 10 bases between them. CDR1 and CDR2 from the germline V gene are DFQATT and SNEGSKA (reference sequence). The CDR3 covers 13 residues. Amplification of TCR beta CDR3 regions used RNA as the template. First-round RT-PCR targeting the TCR CDR3 was performed with the HTBI primer set. In TCRdb, the multiplex PCR reads were re-called with MiXCR into one record per CDR3 protein. The sample lists around 690,000 distinct CDR3 sequences; roughly 17% were seen once.

The rearrangement uses TRBV20-1 and TRBJ1-1, with D maybe TRBD1 (5 bases). The sequence was obtained from a man between 45 and 60 years old with Graves' hyperthyroidism. Material for sequencing was blood. The CDR3 spells CSANTGTNTEAFF. In DNA, the CDR3 is TGCAGTGCTAATACAGGAACGAACACTGAAGCTTTCTTT.